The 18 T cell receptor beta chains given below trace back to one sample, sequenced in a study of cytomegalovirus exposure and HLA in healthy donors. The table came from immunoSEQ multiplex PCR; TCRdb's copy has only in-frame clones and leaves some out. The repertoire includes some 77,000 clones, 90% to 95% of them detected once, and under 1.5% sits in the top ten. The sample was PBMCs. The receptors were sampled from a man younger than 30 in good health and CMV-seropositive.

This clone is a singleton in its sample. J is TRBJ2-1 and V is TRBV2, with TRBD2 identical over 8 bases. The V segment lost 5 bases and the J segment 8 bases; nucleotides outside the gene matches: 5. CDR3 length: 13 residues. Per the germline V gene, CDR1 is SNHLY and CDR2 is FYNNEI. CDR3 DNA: TGTGCCAGCAGTAGCGGGAGTGGCGATGAGCAGTTCTTC. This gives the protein CASSSGSGDEQFF.

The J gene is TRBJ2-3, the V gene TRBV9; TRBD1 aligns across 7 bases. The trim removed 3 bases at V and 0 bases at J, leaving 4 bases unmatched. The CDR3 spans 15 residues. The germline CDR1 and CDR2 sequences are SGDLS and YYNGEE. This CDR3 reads CASSARQGSTDTQYF. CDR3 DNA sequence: TGTGCCAGCAGCGCTCGACAGGGAAGCACAGATACGCAGTATTTT. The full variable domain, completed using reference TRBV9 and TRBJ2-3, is DSGVTQTPKHLITATGQRVTLRCSPRSGDLSVYWYQQSLDQGLQFLIQYYNGEERAKGNILERFSAQQFPDLHSELNLSSLELGDSALYFCASSARQGSTDTQYFGPGTRLTVL.

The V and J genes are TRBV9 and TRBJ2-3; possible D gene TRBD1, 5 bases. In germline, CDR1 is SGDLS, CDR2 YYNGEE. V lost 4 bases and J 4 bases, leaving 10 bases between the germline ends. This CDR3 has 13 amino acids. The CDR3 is CASSLQGPDTQYF. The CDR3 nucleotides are TGTGCCAGCAGCCTTCAGGGTCCAGATACGCAGTATTTT.

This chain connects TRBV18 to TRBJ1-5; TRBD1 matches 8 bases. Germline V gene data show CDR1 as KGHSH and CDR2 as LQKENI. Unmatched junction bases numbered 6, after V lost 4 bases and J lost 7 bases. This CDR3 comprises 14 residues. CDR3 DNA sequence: TGTGCCAGCTCACTCGGACAGGGTGGCCAGCCCCAGCATTTT. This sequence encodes CASSLGQGGQPQHF. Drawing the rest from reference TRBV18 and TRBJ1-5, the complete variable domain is NAGVMQNPRHLVRRRGQEARLRCSPMKGHSHVYWYRQLPEEGLKFMVYLQKENIIDESGMPKERFSAEFPKEGPSILRIQQVVRGDSAAYFCASSLGQGGQPQHFGDGTRLSIL.

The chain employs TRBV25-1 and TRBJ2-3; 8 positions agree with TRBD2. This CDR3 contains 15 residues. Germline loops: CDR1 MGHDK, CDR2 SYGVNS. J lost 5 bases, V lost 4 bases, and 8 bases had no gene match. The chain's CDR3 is CASSASAGGLDTQYF. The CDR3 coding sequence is TGTGCCAGCAGTGCTTCCGCGGGAGGCTTAGATACGCAGTATTTT.

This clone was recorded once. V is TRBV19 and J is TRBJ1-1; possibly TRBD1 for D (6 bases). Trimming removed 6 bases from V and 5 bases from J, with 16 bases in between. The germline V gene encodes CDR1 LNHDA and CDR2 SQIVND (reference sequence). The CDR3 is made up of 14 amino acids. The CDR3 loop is CASRMGLTGTEAFF. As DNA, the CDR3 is TGTGCCAGTAGGATGGGGTTAACAGGGACTGAAGCTTTCTTT.

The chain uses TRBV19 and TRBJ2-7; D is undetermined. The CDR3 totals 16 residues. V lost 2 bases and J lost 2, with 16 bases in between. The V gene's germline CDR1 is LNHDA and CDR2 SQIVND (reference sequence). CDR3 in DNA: TGTGCCAGTAGTATAATCGGCGGCCACCGCGCCTACGAGCAGTACTTC. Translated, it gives CASSIIGGHRAYEQYF.

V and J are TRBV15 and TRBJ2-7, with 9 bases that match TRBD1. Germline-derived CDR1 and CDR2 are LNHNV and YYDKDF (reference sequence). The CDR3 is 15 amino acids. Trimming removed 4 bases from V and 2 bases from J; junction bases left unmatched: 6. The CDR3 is CATSIKQGAPYEQYF. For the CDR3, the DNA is TGTGCCACCAGCATAAAACAGGGGGCTCCCTACGAGCAGTACTTC.

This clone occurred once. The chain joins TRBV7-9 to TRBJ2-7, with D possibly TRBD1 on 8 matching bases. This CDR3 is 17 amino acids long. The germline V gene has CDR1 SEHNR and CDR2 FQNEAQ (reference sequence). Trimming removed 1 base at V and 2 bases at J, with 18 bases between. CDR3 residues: CASSLGGGQVTAYEQYF. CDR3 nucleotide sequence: TGTGCCAGCAGCTTAGGGGGGGGACAGGTAACCGCCTACGAGCAGTACTTC.

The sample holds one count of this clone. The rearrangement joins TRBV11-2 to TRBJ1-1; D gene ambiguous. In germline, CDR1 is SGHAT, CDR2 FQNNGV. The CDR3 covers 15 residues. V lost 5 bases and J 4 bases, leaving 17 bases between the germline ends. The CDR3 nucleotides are TGTGCCAGCAGCCCCTCCGCTGGCAGCGGCACTGAAGCTTTCTTT. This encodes CASSPSAGSGTEAFF.

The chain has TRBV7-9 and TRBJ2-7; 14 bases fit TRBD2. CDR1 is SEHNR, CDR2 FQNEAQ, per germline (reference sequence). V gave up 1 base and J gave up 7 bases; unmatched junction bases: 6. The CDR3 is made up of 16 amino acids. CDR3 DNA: TGTGCCAGCAGCTTAGGGGGACTAGCGGGAGAGAGGGAGCAGTACTTC. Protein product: CASSLGGLAGEREQYF.

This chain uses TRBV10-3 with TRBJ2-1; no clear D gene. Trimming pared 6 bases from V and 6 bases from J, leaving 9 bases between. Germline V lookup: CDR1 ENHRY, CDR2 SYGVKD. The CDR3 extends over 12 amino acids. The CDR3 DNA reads TGTGCCATCAGAACAAATGGCAATGAGCAGTTCTTC. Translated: CAIRTNGNEQFF.

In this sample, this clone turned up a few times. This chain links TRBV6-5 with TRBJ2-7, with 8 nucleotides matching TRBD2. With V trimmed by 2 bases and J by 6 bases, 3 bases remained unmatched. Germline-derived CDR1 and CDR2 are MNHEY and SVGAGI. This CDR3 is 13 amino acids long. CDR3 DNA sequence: TGTGCCAGCAGTTACCCGCTAGCGGGCGAGCAGTACTTC. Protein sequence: CASSYPLAGEQYF.

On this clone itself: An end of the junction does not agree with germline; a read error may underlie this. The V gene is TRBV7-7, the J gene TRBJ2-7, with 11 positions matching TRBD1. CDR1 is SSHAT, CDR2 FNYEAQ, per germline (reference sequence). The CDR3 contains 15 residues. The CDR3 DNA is TGTGCTAGCAGCCACGGACAGGGGGCCCACTACGAGCAGTACTTC. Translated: CASSHGQGAHYEQYF.

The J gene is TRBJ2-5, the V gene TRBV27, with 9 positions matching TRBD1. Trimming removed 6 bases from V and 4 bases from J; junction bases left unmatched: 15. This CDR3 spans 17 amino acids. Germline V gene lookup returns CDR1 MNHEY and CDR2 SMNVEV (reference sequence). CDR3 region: CASRAALYRGLRETQYF. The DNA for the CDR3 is TGTGCCAGCAGGGCGGCCCTTTACAGGGGGCTTCGAGAGACCCAGTACTTC.

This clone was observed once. The CDR3 bases are TGCGCCAGCAGCCAAAGGGGGTCCTCTGGAAACACCATATATTTT. Residues: CASSQRGSSGNTIYF. This chain uses TRBV4-1 with TRBJ1-3; TRBD1 might be the D (6 bases). The V end lost 2 bases, the J end lost 0 bases, and 8 bases lay between the germline ends. The CDR3 loop spans 15 amino acids. Looked up from germline, CDR1 is MGHRA and CDR2 is YSYEKL.

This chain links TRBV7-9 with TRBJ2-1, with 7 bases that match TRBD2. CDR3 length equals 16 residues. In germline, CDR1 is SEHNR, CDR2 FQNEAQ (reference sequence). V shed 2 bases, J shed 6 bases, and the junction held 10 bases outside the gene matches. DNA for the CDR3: TGTGCCAGCAGCTTAAGTCGGGGGGAGGGGACCAATGAGCAGTTCTTC. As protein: CASSLSRGEGTNEQFF.

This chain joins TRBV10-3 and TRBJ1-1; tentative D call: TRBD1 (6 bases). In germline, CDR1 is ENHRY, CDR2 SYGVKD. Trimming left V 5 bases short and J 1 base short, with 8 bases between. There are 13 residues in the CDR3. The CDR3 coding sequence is TGTGCCATCAGTCGACAGGAGAACACTGAAGCTTTCTTT. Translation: CAISRQENTEAFF.